The TCR beta chain under discussion was sequenced for a study of blood T cell repertoires in COVID-19. Study information: Specimens from acute and convalescent COVID-19 originated in the United States, Italy and Spain.

The data were produced by immunoSEQ multiplex PCR, yet TCRdb's version contains in-frame clones alone and is incomplete. The sample holds around 250,000 clones; about 89% are singletons and the top ten take 0.95% to 1.5%. Assignment of participants to cohorts was predicated upon participant-reported clinical history. The germline V gene encodes CDR1 SGHVS and CDR2 FQNEAQ. V dropped 5 bases and J dropped 0 bases, with 5 bases sitting between them. The CDR3 is made up of 14 amino acids. The chain joins TRBV7-8 to TRBJ2-6, with no clear D. Sequenced sample: PBMCs or T cells enriched from blood (not recorded which). The receptor was isolated from a human donor in a cohort exposed to, infected with or recovered from COVID-19 (not recorded which). The donor label of this sample is uncertain. CDR3 nucleotide sequence: TGTGCCAGCAGCACACCCTCTGGGGCCAACGTCCTGACTTTC. Protein product: CASSTPSGANVLTF.